The 16 T cell receptor beta chains given below trace back to one sample, sequenced in a study of T cells in Graves' hyperthyroidism and ophthalmopathy. There were TCR beta CDR3 regions amplified from RNA transcripts. HTBI primers drove first-round RT-PCR of the TCR CDR3. TCRdb reprocessed the multiplex PCR reads via MiXCR and lists one record per CDR3 protein. In the table there are a few hundred thousand distinct CDR3 sequences, roughly an eighth of which are singletons. The specimen sequenced was blood. All receptors derive from a young woman with Graves' hyperthyroidism.

This clonotype was counted at least ten times. This chain uses TRBV19 with TRBJ2-6; D uncertain. The CDR3 extends over 12 amino acids. Germline lookup yields CDR1 LNHDA and CDR2 SQIVND (reference sequence). Deletions cut 10 bases from V and 0 bases from J, with 4 bases between. This CDR3 reads CATYSGANVLTF. The CDR3 nucleotides are TGTGCCACCTACTCTGGGGCCAACGTCCTGACTTTC.

This clonotype was picked up a small number of times. The CDR3 sequence: CASAKFQGADTQYF. The CDR3 DNA is TGTGCCAGCGCTAAGTTCCAGGGGGCAGATACGCAGTATTTT. The rearrangement links TRBV9 to TRBJ2-3; 7 bases line up with TRBD1. V shed 7 bases, J shed 4 bases, and the junction held 9 bases outside the gene matches. The CDR3 spans 14 residues. The germline V gene has CDR1 SGDLS and CDR2 YYNGEE. Looking up the rest from reference TRBV9 and TRBJ2-3 gives the full variable domain: DSGVTQTPKHLITATGQRVTLRCSPRSGDLSVYWYQQSLDQGLQFLIQYYNGEERAKGNILERFSAQQFPDLHSELNLSSLELGDSALYFCASAKFQGADTQYFGPGTRLTVL.

With regard to this clonotype: Given a much more abundant clone one base away, this may be a read error. V and J are TRBV10-3 and TRBJ2-7; the D gene is possibly TRBD1 (5 bases). The CDR3 contains 13 residues. Germline CDR1 is ENHRY and CDR2 is SYGVKD. CDR3 in amino acids: CAIGEPGQYEQYF. The CDR3 coding sequence is TGTGCCATCGGTGAGCCCGGACAATACGAGCAGTACTTC.

The chain joins TRBV19 to TRBJ2-2, with D perhaps TRBD2 (6 bases). V was pared by 5 bases and J by 3 bases, with 10 bases between. Germline-derived CDR1 and CDR2 are LNHDA and SQIVND (reference sequence). The length of the CDR3 is 14 residues. The CDR3 region has the DNA TGTGCCAGTAGTCCTTTAGCGGACACCGGGGAGCTGTTTTTT. The encoded protein is CASSPLADTGELFF.

This clonotype was seen ten or more times. The chain employs TRBV2 and TRBJ2-1; D is uncertain. This CDR3 spans 11 amino acids. V lost 7 bases and J 12 bases, leaving 13 bases between the germline ends. Germline V gene sequence: CDR1 SNHLY, CDR2 FYNNEI. The CDR3, as DNA: TGTGCCAGCATGGCCCCCTCCGGGCAGTTCTTC. It codes for CASMAPSGQFF.

This clonotype was seen only a few times. A much larger clonotype is one base distant, so this may be a read error. This chain connects TRBV11-3 to TRBJ2-3; a weak D match, TRBD1 (6 bases). The J call may be wrong; the DNA end is better matched by TRBJ1-5. Germline V gene data show CDR1 as SGHNT and CDR2 as YENEEA. The CDR3 runs to 16 residues. In DNA, the CDR3 is TGTGCCAGCAGCTTAGAATCGGGACACCCCACAGATACGCAGCATTTT. Its translation: CASSLESGHPTDTQHF.

This clonotype was picked up many times. V is TRBV3-1 and J is TRBJ2-2; D unclear. The CDR3 length is 12 residues. The germline gives CDR1 LGHDT, CDR2 YNNKEL (reference sequence). With 3 bases removed from V and 4 bases from J, the gap between germline ends came to 3 bases. CDR3 loop: CASSHFTGELFF. The CDR3 DNA reads as TGTGCCAGCAGCCATTTCACCGGGGAGCTGTTTTTT.

The chain employs TRBV6-2 or TRBV6-3 and TRBJ2-1; 7 bases match TRBD2. The germline CDR1 and CDR2 sequences are MNHEY and SVGEGT. J was trimmed by 3 bases and V by 0 bases; bases with no gene match: 2. This CDR3 is 15 amino acids long. This CDR3 is CASSYSSSGYNEQFF. For the CDR3, the DNA is TGTGCCAGCAGTTACTCCTCTAGCGGCTACAATGAGCAGTTCTTC.

The rearrangement joins TRBV20-1 to TRBJ1-2; 7 bases map to TRBD1. The CDR3 has 14 amino acids. The germline V gene encodes CDR1 DFQATT and CDR2 SNEGSKA (reference sequence). Unmatched junction bases numbered 12, after V lost 3 bases and J lost 8 bases. CDR3 protein: CSASPGTETGGYTF. CDR3 bases: TGCAGTGCTAGCCCCGGGACAGAGACCGGAGGCTACACCTTC.

J is TRBJ2-3 and V is TRBV29-1; 8 positions match TRBD2. After removal of 8 bases from V and 5 bases from J, the junction contained 6 bases not matched to a gene. The germline gives CDR1 SQVTM, CDR2 ANQGSEA. The CDR3 length is 12 residues. For the CDR3, the DNA is TGCAGCCTGCGGGAGGTGAGAGATACGCAGTATTTT. Translating gives CSLREVRDTQYF.

The chain is built from TRBV24-1 and TRBJ2-1; D gene unclear. Per the germline V gene, CDR1 is KGHDR and CDR2 is SFDVKD. CDR3 size: 12 residues. Trimming left V 12 bases short and J 8 bases short, with 16 bases between. The CDR3: CAPPPWSHEQFF. The CDR3 DNA reads as TGTGCCCCCCCCCCGTGGTCCCATGAGCAGTTCTTC.

The table lists this clonotype with many counts. This chain joins TRBV27 and TRBJ2-3; 12 nucleotides match TRBD1. From germline, CDR1 is MNHEY and CDR2 SMNVEV (reference sequence). Trimming removed 1 base from V and 6 bases from J; junction bases left unmatched: 8. The length of the CDR3 is 17 residues. CDR3 sequence (DNA): TGTGCCAGCAGTTTATTTGGGACAGGGGGCGACGGGGATACGCAGTATTTT. Protein: CASSLFGTGGDGDTQYF.

This clonotype came up many times. The chain links TRBV12-3 or TRBV12-4 to TRBJ1-3; D is possibly TRBD1 (5 bases). The CDR3 has 16 residues. V shed 3 bases and J shed 0 bases, with 12 bases lying between them. CDR3 nucleotide sequence: TGTGCCAGCAGTTTCTCTGGGGACCGCTCTGGAAACACCATATATTTT. Translated, it gives CASSFSGDRSGNTIYF.

This chain uses TRBV5-4 with TRBJ2-3, with 8 bases matching TRBD2. Germline V CDR1 and CDR2: SGHNT, YYREEE (reference sequence). The CDR3 extends over 15 amino acids. Losses at the gene ends were 4 bases for V and 6 bases for J; bases not matched to a gene: 10. The chain's CDR3 is CASSPSGSGMDTQYF. Here the CDR3 DNA reads TGTGCCAGCAGCCCAAGCGGGAGCGGAATGGATACGCAGTATTTT. The variable domain in full, completed from reference TRBV5-4 and TRBJ2-3, reads ETGVTQSPTHLIKTRGQQVTLRCSSQSGHNTVSWYQQALGQGPQFIFQYYREEENGRGNFPPRFSGLQFPNYSSELNVNALELDDSALYLCASSPSGSGMDTQYFGPGTRLTVL.

Many counts were recorded for this clonotype. V is TRBV7-8 and J is TRBJ1-5; possibly TRBD1 for D (5 bases). Germline CDR1 is SGHVS and CDR2 is FQNEAQ. Trimming left V 0 bases short and J 5 bases short, with 8 bases between. The CDR3 covers 14 residues. CDR3 nucleotide sequence: TGTGCCAGCAGCTTAGCAGGGGAAGATCAGCCCCAGCATTTT. Translated, it gives CASSLAGEDQPQHF. The full variable domain, completed using reference TRBV7-8 and TRBJ1-5, is GAGVSQSPRYKVAKRGQDVALRCDPISGHVSLFWYQQALGQGPEFLTYFQNEAQLDKSGLPSDRFFAERPEGSVSTLKIQRTQQEDSAVYLCASSLAGEDQPQHFGDGTRLSIL.

The chain couples TRBV25-1 to TRBJ2-3; D is ambiguous. Germline V lookup: CDR1 MGHDK, CDR2 SYGVNS. Trimming took off 2 bases at V and 0 bases at J, with 6 bases between the two ends. This CDR3 has 14 residues. CDR3 region: CASSEELSTDTQYF. CDR3 DNA sequence: TGTGCCAGCAGTGAAGAATTAAGCACAGATACGCAGTATTTT. Full variable domain (missing parts from reference TRBV25-1 and TRBJ2-3): EADIYQTPRYLVIGTGKKITLECSQTMGHDKMYWYQQDPGMELHLIHYSYGVNSTEKGDLSSESTVSRIRTEHFPLTLESARPSHTSQYLCASSEELSTDTQYFGPGTRLTVL.